This paragraph covers one TCR beta chain sequence. Authors' methods: Researchers report that nucleated cell counts were estimated from reference gene primer amplification. This table comes from immunoSEQ multiplex PCR, and its TCRdb copy is limited to in-frame clones, with some not included. The V and J calls and clone size were taken over from that table, and D and trimming were inferred from the DNA. This sample yields approximately 400,000 clones, of which around 88% are seen a single time; over 10% belongs to the top ten. This record belongs to a study of blood T cell repertoires in COVID-19. CDR1 and CDR2 from the germline V gene are LGHDT and YNNKEL (reference sequence). The CDR3 extends over 14 amino acids. The ends were cut back, 0 bases at V and 2 bases at J, with 7 bases in the middle. Seattle's cohort entered during active infection and was followed longitudinally.

The chain couples TRBV3-1 (or the pseudogene TRBV3-2) to TRBJ1-2, with unresolved D. The clonotype was recovered from a woman in her forties or fifties with COVID-19, enrolled during active disease. The specimen was peripheral blood. In DNA form, the CDR3 reads TGTGCCAGCAGCCAAGACAGGTCCAACTATGGCTACACCTTC. This codes for CASSQDRSNYGYTF.